The sequence of this TCR beta chain was determined in a study of radiation and T cells in renal cell carcinoma. The CDR3 has 14 residues. In germline, CDR1 is SGHTA, CDR2 FQGTGA. Trimming cost V 3 bases and J 6 bases, with 12 bases left between them. The time point is: baseline pretreatment blood. Sample treatment: 15 Gy SBRT to primary tumor, nephrectomy 4 weeks later. Assay used: immunoSEQ multiplex PCR; TCRdb lists only in-frame clones, some missing. The data show about 59,000 clones, over 70% seen once. Concerning this clone: Its antigen is undetermined.

Regarding the study as a whole: Without pretreatment biopsies, baseline tumor clonotype presence was undetermined. In blood, top tumor clones expanded by 2 weeks, shrinking by 4.

The receptor comes from a man between 60 and 70 years old with renal cell carcinoma. The chain has TRBV7-3 and TRBJ2-1; no clear D gene. The sample was blood, taken from a patient whose treatment included radiotherapy and nephrectomy. CDR3 amino acids: CASSLWGLGNEQFF. DNA of the CDR3: TGTGCCAGCAGCTTGTGGGGTCTGGGCAATGAGCAGTTCTTC.